This is a list of T cell receptor beta chains from one sample in a study of cytotoxic CD8 clonotypes in ibrutinib-treated CLL. The assay was immunoSEQ multiplex PCR, and TCRdb's table has in-frame clones only and misses some. Counted here are more than 140,000 clones, 70% to 80% occurring once; the ten biggest clones make up approximately 27%. Sequenced material: PBMCs, taken after 12 months of ibrutinib treatment. These receptors all stem from a human donor with chronic lymphocytic leukemia. The CDR3 runs from the conserved cysteine through the conserved F or W. A D gene is named only where the DNA matches it firmly. Expanded clones are given a class, and other clones once, few, many or no size at all.

j_call d_call clone_size v_call cdr3_aa cdr3_nt
TRBJ1-2 . . TRBV7-8 CASGGRLQGADGYTF TGTGCCAGCGGGGGGCGCCTACAGGGTGCAGATGGCTACACCTTC
TRBJ2-7 . . TRBV13 CASSLGRDYEQYF TGTGCCAGCAGCTTAGGCCGCGACTACGAGCAGTACTTC
TRBJ2-5 . . TRBV7-9 CASSLWPSETQYF TGTGCCAGCAGCTTATGGCCGTCGGAGACCCAGTACTTC
TRBJ1-2 . . TRBV7-6 CASSFGTTSNYGYTF TGTGCCAGCAGCTTCGGGACAACTTCTAACTATGGCTACACCTTC
TRBJ2-4 TRBD2 . TRBV28 CASRSTSSAKNIQYF TGTGCCAGCAGATCGACTAGCTCAGCCAAAAACATTCAGTACTTC
TRBJ1-1 TRBD1 few TRBV29-1 CSVGTGPPNTEAFF TGCAGCGTTGGGACAGGCCCACCGAACACTGAAGCTTTCTTT
TRBJ1-3 . . TRBV9 CASSVDLAGNTIYF TGTGCCAGCAGCGTAGATTTGGCTGGAAACACCATATATTTT
TRBJ2-2 TRBD2 . TRBV13 CASSRTSEGTGELFF TGTGCCAGCAGCCGGACTAGCGAGGGCACCGGGGAGCTGTTTTTT
TRBJ2-7 . . TRBV6-5 CASSALGPSYEQYF TGTGCCAGCTCCGCCCTGGGCCCGTCATACGAGCAGTACTTC
TRBJ2-1 . . TRBV5-6 CASSRADSSSYNEQFF TGTGCCAGCAGCCGGGCCGACTCGAGCTCCTACAATGAGCAGTTCTTC
TRBJ2-7 TRBD1 . TRBV18 CASSPPGPTGGEQYF TGTGCCAGCTCACCACCGGGTCCCACAGGGGGCGAGCAGTACTTC
TRBJ2-3 TRBD2 . TRBV7-2 CASSLGAGVGDTQYF TGTGCCAGCAGCTTGGGAGCGGGAGTGGGCGATACGCAGTATTTT
TRBJ2-5 . . TRBV7-7 CASSLSRDGETQYF TGTGCTAGCAGCTTAAGCAGGGACGGAGAGACCCAGTACTTC
TRBJ1-2 TRBD1 . TRBV11-2 CASSLPGGSYTF TGTGCCAGCAGCTTACCAGGGGGCAGCTACACCTTC
TRBJ2-2 TRBD2 few TRBV27 CASSFGGDGELFF TGTGCCAGCAGTTTTGGGGGGGACGGGGAGCTGTTTTTT
TRBJ2-1 . . TRBV11-3 CASSTDDRNEQFF TGTGCCAGCAGCACGGACGACAGGAATGAGCAGTTCTTC
TRBJ2-1 TRBD1 . TRBV29-1 CSEGQGHNEQFF TGCAGCGAGGGACAGGGGCACAATGAGCAGTTCTTC
TRBJ2-1 TRBD2 . TRBV7-3 CASSLTSSGGSLFF TGTGCCAGCAGCTTAACGTCGAGTGGCGGGAGTTTGTTCTTC
TRBJ2-5 TRBD2 . TRBV6-5 CASSYGLAGHPETQYF TGTGCCAGCAGTTACGGGCTAGCGGGGCACCCGGAGACCCAGTACTTC
TRBJ2-7 TRBD1 . TRBV28 CASSGQGSAYEQYF TGTGCCAGCAGCGGACAGGGGTCCGCCTACGAGCAGTACTTC
TRBJ2-2 . . TRBV4-2 CASSQAGELFF TGTGCCAGCAGCCAAGCCGGGGAGCTGTTTTTT
TRBJ2-2 . few TRBV2 CASAGTPIEVGELFF TGTGCCAGCGCCGGGACCCCTATAGAAGTCGGGGAGCTGTTTTTT
TRBJ2-2 . once TRBV15 CATSREWQAFTGELFF TGTGCCACCAGCAGAGAATGGCAGGCCTTCACCGGGGAGCTGTTTTTT
TRBJ1-4 . many TRBV10-3 CAISEWLGEKLFF TGTGCCATCAGTGAGTGGCTGGGGGAAAAACTGTTTTTT
TRBJ2-1 TRBD2 . TRBV5-1 CASSFLAGASGNEQFF TGCGCCAGCAGCTTCCTAGCGGGAGCATCGGGGAATGAGCAGTTCTTC
TRBJ1-1 . . TRBV7-3 CASTLDRDHTEAFF TGTGCCAGCACCCTTGACAGAGATCACACTGAAGCTTTCTTT
TRBJ1-5 . . TRBV11-2 CASSLRDTDGSNQPQHF TGTGCCAGCAGCCTAAGGGACACCGATGGAAGCAATCAGCCCCAGCATTTT
TRBJ1-2 . . TRBV7-2 CASRGSYGYTF TGTGCCAGCAGAGGGTCCTATGGCTACACCTTC
TRBJ1-2 . . TRBV6-5 CASRGNYGYTF TGTGCCAGCAGGGGAAACTATGGCTACACCTTC
TRBJ1-1 . . TRBV6-5 CASSDSSRGTEAFF TGTGCCAGCAGTGACTCGAGTCGGGGCACTGAAGCTTTCTTT
TRBJ2-2 TRBD1 many TRBV28 CASSRQGADGELFF TGTGCCAGCAGTAGACAGGGGGCAGATGGGGAGCTGTTTTTT
TRBJ2-1 . . TRBV5-6 CASSRDPSSYNEQFF TGTGCCAGCAGCCGAGACCCTAGCTCCTACAATGAGCAGTTCTTC
TRBJ2-1 . few TRBV9 CASSVWDGSKFF TGTGCCAGCAGCGTATGGGACGGTTCGAAGTTCTTC
TRBJ2-2 . . TRBV7-9 CASSRLFTGELFF TGTGCCAGCAGCCGCCTTTTTACCGGGGAGCTGTTTTTT
TRBJ2-5 TRBD2 few TRBV28 CASSFRLAGVETQYF TGTGCCAGCAGTTTCCGGCTAGCGGGAGTAGAGACCCAGTACTTC
TRBJ2-7 . . TRBV15 CATSRDRVIGSYEQYF TGTGCCACCAGCAGAGACAGGGTAATAGGCTCCTACGAGCAGTACTTC
TRBJ2-3 TRBD2 . TRBV5-1 CASSSGLVTDTQYF TGCGCCAGCAGCTCGGGACTAGTCACAGATACGCAGTATTTT
TRBJ1-1 TRBD1 . TRBV30 CAWSVGGTGAHTEAFF TGTGCCTGGAGTGTAGGAGGGACAGGAGCCCACACTGAAGCTTTCTTT
TRBJ1-3 . . TRBV5-1 CASSPGGPASGNTIYF TGCGCCAGCAGCCCGGGAGGACCGGCCTCTGGAAACACCATATATTTT
TRBJ2-7 . many TRBV25-1 CASSRGIYEQYF TGTGCCAGCAGTCGGGGCATCTACGAGCAGTACTTC
TRBJ1-3 . . TRBV28 CASRPSGNTIYF TGTGCCAGCAGGCCCTCTGGAAACACCATATATTTT
TRBJ1-3 TRBD1 . TRBV18 CASSPPGQWSSGNTIYF TGTGCCAGCTCACCACCGGGACAGTGGAGCTCTGGAAACACCATATATTTT
TRBJ2-2 . once TRBV4-1 CASSQVLAGELFF TGCGCCAGCAGCCAAGTGCTAGCCGGGGAGCTGTTTTTT
TRBJ2-3 . once TRBV6-6 CASRLQGTDTQYF TGTGCCAGCAGGCTCCAGGGGACAGATACGCAGTATTTT
TRBJ2-2 TRBD2 . TRBV19 CASSKASGRNTGELFF TGTGCCAGTAGTAAGGCTAGCGGGAGGAACACCGGGGAGCTGTTTTTT
TRBJ1-2 TRBD1 . TRBV6-4 CASSEPGTGVGGYTF TGTGCCAGCAGTGAACCCGGGACAGGGGTCGGTGGCTACACCTTC
TRBJ2-1 . . TRBV7-3 CASSLSLASYNEQFF TGTGCCAGCAGCTTATCGCTAGCGTCCTACAATGAGCAGTTCTTC
TRBJ2-3 . once TRBV7-6 CASSYWDTQYF TGTGCCAGCAGCTACTGGGATACGCAGTATTTT
TRBJ2-5 . . TRBV7-6 CASSLGRGAEETQYF TGTGCCAGCAGCTTAGGCAGGGGAGCAGAAGAGACCCAGTACTTC
TRBJ1-1 TRBD1 . TRBV5-5 CASSLKQGFSNTEAFF TGTGCCAGCAGCTTAAAACAGGGGTTTTCGAACACTGAAGCTTTCTTT
TRBJ1-1 TRBD1 . TRBV5-6 CASSLGQGVLMNTEAFF TGTGCCAGCAGCTTGGGACAGGGGGTCCTCATGAACACTGAAGCTTTCTTT
TRBJ2-5 . few TRBV18 CASSWRVSGGNQETQYF TGTGCCAGCTCCTGGCGGGTGTCAGGGGGGAACCAAGAGACCCAGTACTTC
TRBJ2-7 TRBD1 . TRBV29-1 CSVGQGHEQYF TGCAGCGTTGGACAGGGCCACGAGCAGTACTTC
TRBJ2-3 TRBD1 . TRBV5-6 CASSLWVRGRDTDTQYF TGTGCCAGCAGCTTGTGGGTAAGGGGGCGCGACACAGATACGCAGTATTTT
TRBJ1-1 . . TRBV7-8 CASSAAGSWNTEAFF TGTGCCAGCAGCGCCGCAGGGTCATGGAACACTGAAGCTTTCTTT
TRBJ2-2 TRBD2 . TRBV7-6 CASSLLSGTADTGELFF TGTGCCAGCAGCTTACTTAGCGGGACTGCGGACACCGGGGAGCTGTTTTTT
TRBJ2-1 TRBD1 . TRBV2 CATQGDRADNEQFF TGTGCCACCCAAGGAGACAGGGCGGACAATGAGCAGTTCTTC
TRBJ2-1 . once TRBV19 CASSNGINEQFF TGTGCCAGTAGTAACGGGATCAATGAGCAGTTCTTC
TRBJ1-2 . . TRBV27 CASTPSGRGERHGYTF TGTGCCAGCACTCCCTCGGGCCGGGGAGAGCGGCATGGCTACACCTTC
TRBJ2-7 . . TRBV9 CASSVGDSPYEQYF TGTGCCAGCAGCGTCGGGGACTCGCCCTACGAGCAGTACTTC